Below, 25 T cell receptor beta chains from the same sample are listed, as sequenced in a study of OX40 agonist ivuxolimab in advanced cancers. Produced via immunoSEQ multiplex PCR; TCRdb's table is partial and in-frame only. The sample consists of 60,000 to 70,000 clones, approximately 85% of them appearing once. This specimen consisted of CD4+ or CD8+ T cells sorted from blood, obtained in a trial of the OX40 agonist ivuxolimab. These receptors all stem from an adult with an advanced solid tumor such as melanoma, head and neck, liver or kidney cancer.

The CDR3: CASSFRGGANEQFF. The CDR3 region has the DNA TGCGCCAGCAGCTTTCGCGGGGGGGCCAATGAGCAGTTCTTC. The genes are TRBV4-1 and TRBJ2-1, with 9 bases lining up with TRBD2. J gave up 6 bases and V 5 bases, and 5 bases lay outside the gene matches. The CDR3 sequence is 14 residues long. Germline assignment: CDR1 MGHRA and CDR2 YSYEKL.

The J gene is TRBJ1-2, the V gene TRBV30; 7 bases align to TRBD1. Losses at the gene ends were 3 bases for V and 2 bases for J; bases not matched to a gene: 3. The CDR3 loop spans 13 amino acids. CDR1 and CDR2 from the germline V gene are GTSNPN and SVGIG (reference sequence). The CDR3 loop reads CAWSAQGNYGYTF. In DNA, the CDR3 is TGTGCCTGGAGCGCACAGGGGAACTATGGCTACACCTTC.

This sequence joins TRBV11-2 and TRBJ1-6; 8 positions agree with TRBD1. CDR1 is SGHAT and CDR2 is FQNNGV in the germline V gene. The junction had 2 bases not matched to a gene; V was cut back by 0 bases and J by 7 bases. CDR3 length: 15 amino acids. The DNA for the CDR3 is TGTGCCAGCAGCTTAGACAGGGGGCGGAATTCACCCCTCCACTTT. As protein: CASSLDRGRNSPLHF.

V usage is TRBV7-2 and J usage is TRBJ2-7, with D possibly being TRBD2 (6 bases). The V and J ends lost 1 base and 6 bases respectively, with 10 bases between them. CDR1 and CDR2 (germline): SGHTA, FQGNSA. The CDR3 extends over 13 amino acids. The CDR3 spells CASSLGGGVEQYV. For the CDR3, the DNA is TGTGCCAGCAGCTTAGGAGGAGGGGTCGAGCAGTACGTC.

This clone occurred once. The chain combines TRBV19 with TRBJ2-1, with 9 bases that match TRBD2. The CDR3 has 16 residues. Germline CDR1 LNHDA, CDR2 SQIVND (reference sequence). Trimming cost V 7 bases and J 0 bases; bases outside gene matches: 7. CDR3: CASNPSGVSSYNEQFF. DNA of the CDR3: TGTGCCAGTAATCCTAGCGGGGTAAGCTCCTACAATGAGCAGTTCTTC. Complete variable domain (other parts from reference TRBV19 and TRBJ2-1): DGGITQSPKYLFRKEGQNVTLSCEQNLNHDAMYWYRQDPGQGLRLIYYSQIVNDFQKGDIAEGYSVSREKKESFPLTVTSAQKNPTAFYLCASNPSGVSSYNEQFFGPGTRLTVL.

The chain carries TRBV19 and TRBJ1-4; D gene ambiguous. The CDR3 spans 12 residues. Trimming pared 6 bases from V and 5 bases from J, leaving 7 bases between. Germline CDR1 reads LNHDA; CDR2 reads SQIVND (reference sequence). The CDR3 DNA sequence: TGTGCCAGTAGGGAGAGAAATGAAAAACTGTTTTTT. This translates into CASRERNEKLFF.

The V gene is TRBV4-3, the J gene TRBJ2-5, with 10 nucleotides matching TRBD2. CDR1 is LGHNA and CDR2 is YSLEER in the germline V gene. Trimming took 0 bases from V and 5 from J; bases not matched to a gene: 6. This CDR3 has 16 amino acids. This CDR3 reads CASSQERLAGRETQYF. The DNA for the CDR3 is TGCGCCAGCAGCCAAGAGCGACTAGCGGGTCGGGAGACCCAGTACTTC.

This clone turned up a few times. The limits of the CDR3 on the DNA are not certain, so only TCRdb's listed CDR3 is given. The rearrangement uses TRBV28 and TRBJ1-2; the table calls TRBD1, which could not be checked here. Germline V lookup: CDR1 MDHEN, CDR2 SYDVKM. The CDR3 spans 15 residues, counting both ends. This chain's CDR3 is CASSFRARGNYGYTF.

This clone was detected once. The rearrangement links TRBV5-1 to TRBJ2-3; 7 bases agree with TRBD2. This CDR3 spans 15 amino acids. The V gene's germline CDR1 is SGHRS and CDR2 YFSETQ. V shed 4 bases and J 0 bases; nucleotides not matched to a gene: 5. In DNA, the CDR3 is TGCGCCAGCAGCCAACTAGCGACCAGCACAGATACGCAGTATTTT. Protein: CASSQLATSTDTQYF.

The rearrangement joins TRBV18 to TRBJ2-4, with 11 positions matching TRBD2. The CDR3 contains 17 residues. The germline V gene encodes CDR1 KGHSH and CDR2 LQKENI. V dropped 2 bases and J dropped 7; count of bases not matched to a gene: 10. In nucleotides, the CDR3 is TGTGCCAGCTCACCAATACTAGCGGGAGCGTGGGAGAACATTCAGTACTTC. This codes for CASSPILAGAWENIQYF.

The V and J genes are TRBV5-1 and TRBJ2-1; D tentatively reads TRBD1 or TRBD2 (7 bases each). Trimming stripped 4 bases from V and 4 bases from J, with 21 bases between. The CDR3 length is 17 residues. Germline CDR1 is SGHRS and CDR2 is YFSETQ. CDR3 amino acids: CASSLGGSSGSYNEQFF. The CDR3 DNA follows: TGCGCCAGCAGCCTAGGGGGCTCTAGCGGTTCATACAATGAGCAGTTCTTC. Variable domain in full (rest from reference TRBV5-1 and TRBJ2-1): KAGVTQTPRYLIKTRGQQVTLSCSPISGHRSVSWYQQTPGQGLQFLFEYFSETQRNKGNFPGRFSGRQFSNSRSEMNVSTLELGDSALYLCASSLGGSSGSYNEQFFGPGTRLTVL.

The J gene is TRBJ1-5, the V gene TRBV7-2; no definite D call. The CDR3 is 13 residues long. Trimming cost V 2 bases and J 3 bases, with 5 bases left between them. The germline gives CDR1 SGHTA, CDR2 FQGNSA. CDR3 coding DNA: TGTGCCAGCAGCTTAAACCACAATCAGCCCCAGCATTTT. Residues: CASSLNHNQPQHF.

DNA for the CDR3: TGTGCCAGCAGCGCCGGGACATGGGGAGATCAGCCCCAGCATTTT. The encoded protein is CASSAGTWGDQPQHF. The chain combines TRBV5-6 with TRBJ1-5; TRBD1 is a possible D gene (6 bases). The CDR3 contains 15 residues. CDR1 and CDR2 from the germline V gene are SGHDT and YYEEEE. V lost 4 bases and J 5 bases, leaving 16 bases between the germline ends.

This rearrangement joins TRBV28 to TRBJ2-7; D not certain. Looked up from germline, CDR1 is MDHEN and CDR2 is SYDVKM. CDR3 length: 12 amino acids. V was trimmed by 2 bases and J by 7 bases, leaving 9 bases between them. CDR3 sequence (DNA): TGTGCCAGCAGTTTAGACGGAAGGGAGCAGTACTTC. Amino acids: CASSLDGREQYF. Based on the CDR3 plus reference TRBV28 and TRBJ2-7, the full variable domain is DVKVTQSSRYLVKRTGEKVFLECVQDMDHENMFWYRQDPGLGLRLIYFSYDVKMKEKGDIPEGYSVSREKKERFSLILESASTNQTSMYLCASSLDGREQYFGPGTRLTVT.

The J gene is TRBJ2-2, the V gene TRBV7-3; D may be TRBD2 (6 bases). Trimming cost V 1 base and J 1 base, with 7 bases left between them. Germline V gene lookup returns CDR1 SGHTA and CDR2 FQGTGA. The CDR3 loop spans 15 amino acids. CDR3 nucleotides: TGTGCCAGCAGCTTAAGGCGGGAGAACACCGGGGAGCTGTTTTTT. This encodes CASSLRRENTGELFF.

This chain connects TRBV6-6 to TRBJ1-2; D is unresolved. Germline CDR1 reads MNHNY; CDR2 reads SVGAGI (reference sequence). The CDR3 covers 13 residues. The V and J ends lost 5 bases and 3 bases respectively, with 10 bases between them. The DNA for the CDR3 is TGTGCCAGCAGTCGCCGGCCAGACTATGGCTACACCTTC. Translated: CASSRRPDYGYTF.

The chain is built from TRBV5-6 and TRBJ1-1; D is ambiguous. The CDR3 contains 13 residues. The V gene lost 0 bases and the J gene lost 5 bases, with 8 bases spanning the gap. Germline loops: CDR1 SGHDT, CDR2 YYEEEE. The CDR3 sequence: CASSLGRKTEAFF. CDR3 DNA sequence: TGTGCCAGCAGCTTGGGAAGAAAGACTGAAGCTTTCTTT.

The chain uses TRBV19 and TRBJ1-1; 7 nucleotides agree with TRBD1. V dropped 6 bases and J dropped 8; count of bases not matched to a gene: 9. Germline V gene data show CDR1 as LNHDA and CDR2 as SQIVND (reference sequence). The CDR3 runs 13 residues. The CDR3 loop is CASRIFGQEEAFF. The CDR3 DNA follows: TGTGCCAGTAGGATTTTCGGACAGGAGGAAGCTTTCTTT. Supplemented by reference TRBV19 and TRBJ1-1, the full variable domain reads DGGITQSPKYLFRKEGQNVTLSCEQNLNHDAMYWYRQDPGQGLRLIYYSQIVNDFQKGDIAEGYSVSREKKESFPLTVTSAQKNPTAFYLCASRIFGQEEAFFGQGTRLTVV.

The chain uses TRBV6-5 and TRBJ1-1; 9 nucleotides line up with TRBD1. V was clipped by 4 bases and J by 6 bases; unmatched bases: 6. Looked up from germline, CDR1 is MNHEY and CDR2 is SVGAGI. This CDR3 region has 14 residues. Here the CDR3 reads CASSLDRGGSEAFF. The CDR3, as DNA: TGTGCCAGCAGTTTGGACAGGGGAGGGTCTGAAGCTTTCTTT.

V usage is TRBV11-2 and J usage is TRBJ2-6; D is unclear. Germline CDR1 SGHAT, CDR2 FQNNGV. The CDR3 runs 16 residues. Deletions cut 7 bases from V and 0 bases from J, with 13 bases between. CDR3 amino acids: CASTPSDGSGANVLTF. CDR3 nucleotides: TGTGCCAGCACCCCCTCGGACGGCTCTGGGGCCAACGTCCTGACTTTC.

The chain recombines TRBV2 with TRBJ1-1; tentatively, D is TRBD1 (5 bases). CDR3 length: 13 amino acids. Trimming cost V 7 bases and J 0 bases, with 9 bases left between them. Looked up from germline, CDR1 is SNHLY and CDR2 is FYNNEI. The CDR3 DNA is TGTGCCAGCACCCTGGGGCTGAACACTGAAGCTTTCTTT. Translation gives CASTLGLNTEAFF.

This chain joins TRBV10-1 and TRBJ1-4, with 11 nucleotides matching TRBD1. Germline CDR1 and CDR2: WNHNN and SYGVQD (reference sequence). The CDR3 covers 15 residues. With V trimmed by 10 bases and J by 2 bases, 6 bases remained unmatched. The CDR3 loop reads CAIGTGGSTNEKLFF. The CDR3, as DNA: TGCGCCATCGGGACAGGGGGATCGACTAATGAAAAACTGTTTTTT.

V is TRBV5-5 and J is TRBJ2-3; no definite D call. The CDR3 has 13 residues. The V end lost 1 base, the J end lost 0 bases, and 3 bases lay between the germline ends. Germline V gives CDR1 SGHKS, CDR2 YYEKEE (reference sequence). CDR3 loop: CASSLWSTDTQYF. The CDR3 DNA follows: TGTGCCAGCAGCTTGTGGAGCACAGATACGCAGTATTTT. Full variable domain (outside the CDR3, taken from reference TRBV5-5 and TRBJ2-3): DAGVTQSPTHLIKTRGQQVTLRCSPISGHKSVSWYQQVLGQGPQFIFQYYEKEERGRGNFPDRFSARQFPNYSSELNVNALLLGDSALYLCASSLWSTDTQYFGPGTRLTVL.

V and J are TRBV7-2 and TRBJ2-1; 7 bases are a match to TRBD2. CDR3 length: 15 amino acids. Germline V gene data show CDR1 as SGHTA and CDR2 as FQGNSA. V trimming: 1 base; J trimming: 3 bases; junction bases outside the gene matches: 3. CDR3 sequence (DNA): TGTGCCAGCAGCTTAGTGTGGGGGGGCTACAATGAGCAGTTCTTC. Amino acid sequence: CASSLVWGGYNEQFF.

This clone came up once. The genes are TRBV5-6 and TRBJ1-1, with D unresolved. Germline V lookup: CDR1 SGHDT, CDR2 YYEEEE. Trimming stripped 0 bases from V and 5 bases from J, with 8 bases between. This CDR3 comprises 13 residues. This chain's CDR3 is CASSLEYITEAFF. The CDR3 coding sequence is TGTGCCAGCAGCTTGGAGTACATAACTGAAGCTTTCTTT.